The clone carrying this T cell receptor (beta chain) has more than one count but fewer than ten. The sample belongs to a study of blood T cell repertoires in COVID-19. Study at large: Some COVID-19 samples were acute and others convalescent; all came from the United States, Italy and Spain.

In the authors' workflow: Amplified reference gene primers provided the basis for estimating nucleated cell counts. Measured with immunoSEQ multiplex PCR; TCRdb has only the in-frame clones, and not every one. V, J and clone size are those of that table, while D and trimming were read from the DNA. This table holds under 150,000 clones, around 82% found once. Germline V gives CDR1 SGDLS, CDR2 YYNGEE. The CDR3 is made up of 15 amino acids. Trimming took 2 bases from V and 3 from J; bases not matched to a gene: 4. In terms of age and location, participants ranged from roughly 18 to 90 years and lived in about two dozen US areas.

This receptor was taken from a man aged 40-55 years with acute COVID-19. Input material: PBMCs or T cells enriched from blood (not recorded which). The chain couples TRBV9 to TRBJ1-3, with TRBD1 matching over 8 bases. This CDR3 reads CASSVSDRGGNTIYF. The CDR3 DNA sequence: TGTGCCAGCAGCGTGAGTGACAGGGGTGGAAACACCATATATTTT.